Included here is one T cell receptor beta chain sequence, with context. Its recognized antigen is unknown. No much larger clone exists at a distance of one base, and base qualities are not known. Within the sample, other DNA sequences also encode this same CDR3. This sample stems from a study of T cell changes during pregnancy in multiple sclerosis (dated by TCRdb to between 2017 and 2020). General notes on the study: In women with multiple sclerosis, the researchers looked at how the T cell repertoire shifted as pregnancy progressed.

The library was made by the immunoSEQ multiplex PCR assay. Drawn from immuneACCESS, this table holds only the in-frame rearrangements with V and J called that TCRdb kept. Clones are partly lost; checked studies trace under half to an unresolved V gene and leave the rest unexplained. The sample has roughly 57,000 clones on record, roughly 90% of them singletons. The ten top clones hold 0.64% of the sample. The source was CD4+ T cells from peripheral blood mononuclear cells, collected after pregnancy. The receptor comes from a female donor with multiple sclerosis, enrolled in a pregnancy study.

The CDR3 reads CASSGTGYNSPLHF. The DNA sequence is TGTGCCAGCAGTGGGACAGGGTATAATTCACCCCTCCACTTT. This chain joins TRBV25-1 to TRBJ1-6; 8 junctional bases match TRBD1. The CDR1 and CDR2 encoded by the germline V gene are MGHDK and SYGVNS. The CDR3 covers 14 residues, taking in both the cysteine and the phenylalanine. The CDR3 DNA has 42 bases and is translated from base 1. Trimming takes 4 bases off V and 4 bases off J; junction bases not matched to a gene: 0. The variable domain in full, with residues beyond the CDR3 obtained from the reference TRBV25-1 and TRBJ1-6 genes, is EADIYQTPRYLVIGTGKKITLECSQTMGHDKMYWYQQDPGMELHLIHYSYGVNSTEKGDLSSESTVSRIRTEHFPLTLESARPSHTSQYLCASSGTGYNSPLHFGNGTRLTVT.